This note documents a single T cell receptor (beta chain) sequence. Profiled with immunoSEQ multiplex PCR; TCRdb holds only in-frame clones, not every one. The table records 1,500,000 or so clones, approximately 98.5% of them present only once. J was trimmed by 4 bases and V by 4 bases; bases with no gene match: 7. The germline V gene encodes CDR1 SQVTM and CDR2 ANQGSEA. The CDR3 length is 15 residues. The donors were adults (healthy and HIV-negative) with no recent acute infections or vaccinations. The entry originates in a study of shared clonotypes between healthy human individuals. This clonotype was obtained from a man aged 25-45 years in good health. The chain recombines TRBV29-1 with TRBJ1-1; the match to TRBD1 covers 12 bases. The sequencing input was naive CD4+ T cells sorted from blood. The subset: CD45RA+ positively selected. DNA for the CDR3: TGCAGCGTTGTACGGGACAGGGGGCCTCTCACTGAAGCTTTCTTT. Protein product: CSVVRDRGPLTEAFF.